A single T cell receptor (beta chain) is shown here with its context. Its antigen is undetermined. The authors incorporated unique molecular identifiers into the TCR beta cDNA libraries. Around 500,000 cDNA molecules were obtained per 1 to 10 million input T cells. TCRdb re-derived calls from the PCR reads in MiXCR, one entry per CDR3 protein. The sample shows 750,000 to 950,000 distinct CDR3 sequences, approximately 44% of them seen only once. The CDR3 contains 15 residues. Trimming took 6 bases from V and 0 from J, leaving 15 bases between them. Per the germline V gene, CDR1 is LNHNV and CDR2 is YYDKDF (reference sequence). The data derive from a study of post-analysis software for immune sequencing data. Whole-study context: As for disease course, relapsing-remitting, secondary progressive and progressive-relapsing multiple sclerosis were all included. General study points: Multiple sclerosis was associated with a significant reduction in normalized Chao1 diversity relative to controls. Under F measure analysis, samples from one preparation batch co-clustered strongly. Roughly five TRBV segments appeared more often in patients than in controls, and TRBV5-6, TRBV5-1 and TRBV20-1 were among these.

Input material: blood. This chain connects TRBV15 to TRBJ2-7; D gene uncertain. The origin of this receptor is a girl under 18 with multiple sclerosis. This chain's CDR3 is CATSRPVANSYEQYF. CDR3 sequence (DNA): TGTGCCACCAGTAGGCCAGTGGCTAACTCCTACGAGCAGTACTTC.